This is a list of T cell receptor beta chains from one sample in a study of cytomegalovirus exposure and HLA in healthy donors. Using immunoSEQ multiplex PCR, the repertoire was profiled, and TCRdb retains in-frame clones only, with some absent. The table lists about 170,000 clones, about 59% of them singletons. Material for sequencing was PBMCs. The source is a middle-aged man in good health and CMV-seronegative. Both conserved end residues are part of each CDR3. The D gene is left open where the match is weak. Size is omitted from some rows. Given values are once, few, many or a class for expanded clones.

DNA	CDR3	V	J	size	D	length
TGCAGCGTTGTAGGGGCCCCCCTCTACGAGCAGTACTTC	CSVVGAPLYEQYF	TRBV29-1	TRBJ2-7	NA	NA	13
TGTGCCAGCAGCTCCCGGGACAGGACCTACGAGCAGTACTTC	CASSSRDRTYEQYF	TRBV5-8	TRBJ2-7	NA	TRBD1	14
TGCAGCGTTCTCCAGGACACCTACGAGCAGTACTTC	CSVLQDTYEQYF	TRBV29-1	TRBJ2-7	NA	NA	12
TGTGCCAGTAGGATGGGACAGGGGGGGGCTAACATTCAGTACTTC	CASRMGQGGANIQYF	TRBV19	TRBJ2-4	NA	TRBD1	15
TGTGCCAGCACCACGGAACAGGGAAGGTGGGAGACCCAGTACTTC	CASTTEQGRWETQYF	TRBV6-5	TRBJ2-5	NA	NA	15
TGTGCCAGCAGCTTGGGGGGCGGGGGGTCTCACTTC	CASSLGGGGSHF	TRBV5-4	TRBJ2-7	NA	TRBD2	12
TGCGCCAGCAGCCAGGTGGGCAGGTCTAATGAAAAACTGTTTTTT	CASSQVGRSNEKLFF	TRBV5-1	TRBJ1-4	NA	NA	15
TGTGCCAGCAGCTTACCGGAGGCGAGGGCTGAGCAGTTCTTC	CASSLPEARAEQFF	TRBV11-2	TRBJ2-1	once	NA	14
TGCGCCAGCACCCCATCTAACGGCTACAATGAGCAGTTCTTC	CASTPSNGYNEQFF	TRBV5-1	TRBJ2-1	NA	NA	14
TGTGCCAGCAGCGTATACCACGGGGGGGCTTCCTACAATGAGCAGTTCTTC	CASSVYHGGASYNEQFF	TRBV7-6	TRBJ2-1	NA	TRBD2	17
TGTGCCAGCAGCAAAGGTGGGGCAAGAAGGGTGCAGTATTTT	CASSKGGARRVQYF	TRBV21-1	TRBJ2-3	NA	NA	14
TGTGCTAGCAGCATTCTAGCGGGAGCCGGGAATGAGCAGTTCTTC	CASSILAGAGNEQFF	TRBV7-7	TRBJ2-1	NA	TRBD2	15
TGTGCCAGCAGCTTAGATGCAGGCCACTACGAGCAGTACTTC	CASSLDAGHYEQYF	TRBV7-9	TRBJ2-7	few	NA	14
TGTGCCAGCAGTTTAAGGACATTGGAAGGTAGAGAAAAACTGTTTTTT	CASSLRTLEGREKLFF	TRBV28	TRBJ1-4	few	NA	16
TGTGCCAGCAGCTTTTACGGGGGTGGAATCTCTGGGGCCAACGTCCTGACTTTC	CASSFYGGGISGANVLTF	TRBV5-5	TRBJ2-6	NA	NA	18
TGTGCCAGCAGCTTAGCTCCAGGGGGTCGTACCTACGAGCAGTACTTC	CASSLAPGGRTYEQYF	TRBV7-2	TRBJ2-7	NA	TRBD1	16
TGTGCCAGCAGCGTTTCAGGGGACACGAACACTGAAGCTTTCTTT	CASSVSGDTNTEAFF	TRBV9	TRBJ1-1	NA	NA	15
TGTGCCAGTAGTAGAGCGGGAAGCTCCTACGAGCAGTACTTC	CASSRAGSSYEQYF	TRBV19	TRBJ2-7	NA	TRBD2	14
TGCGCCAGCAGCCCGGGACAGGTATACGAGCAGTACTTC	CASSPGQVYEQYF	TRBV5-1	TRBJ2-7	few	TRBD1	13
TGTGCCAGCAGTGAAAGCCGTTTCGATCAGCCCCAGCATTTT	CASSESRFDQPQHF	TRBV6-1	TRBJ1-5	NA	NA	14
TGTGCCAGCAGCCCCGGACTGGACCGGGAGCTGTTTTTT	CASSPGLDRELFF	TRBV11-2	TRBJ2-2	NA	NA	13
TGTGCCAGCTCCCCCCTGGACAGGGGGAAGTTCTTC	CASSPLDRGKFF	TRBV18	TRBJ2-1	NA	TRBD1	12
TGTGCCTGGAGTATCGGACAGGTAAACTACAATGAGCAGTTCTTC	CAWSIGQVNYNEQFF	TRBV30	TRBJ2-1	NA	TRBD1	15
TGTTCCAGCAGCTCCCGGGACAGGGATTGGGGCTACACCTTC	CSSSSRDRDWGYTF	TRBV7-9	TRBJ1-2	NA	TRBD1	14
TGTGCCAGCAGTCCACCGGGACAGGGAACCGGGGAGCTGTTTTTT	CASSPPGQGTGELFF	TRBV6-5	TRBJ2-2	NA	TRBD1	15
TGTGCCAGCCCCTGGGAGGTATTAGCCAAAAACATTCAGTACTTC	CASPWEVLAKNIQYF	TRBV6-4	TRBJ2-4	few	NA	15
TGTGCCAGCTCCCGTAACCCAGCGGGAGGGCCAAGGAGCACAGATACGCAGTATTTT	CASSRNPAGGPRSTDTQYF	TRBV9	TRBJ2-3	NA	TRBD2	19
TGCAGCGTTGAAGATCGGGAAAAACTGTTTTTT	CSVEDREKLFF	TRBV29-1	TRBJ1-4	few	NA	11
TGTGCCAGCAGTGTCAGGGATAATTCACCCCTCCACTTT	CASSVRDNSPLHF	TRBV2	TRBJ1-6	NA	NA	13